This T cell receptor beta chain was recorded in a study of T cell changes during pregnancy in multiple sclerosis. Clones were sequenced by immunoSEQ multiplex PCR, and TCRdb holds only the in-frame ones, with some missing. This table has approximately 60,000 clones, 90% to 95% appearing once. V lost 1 base and J lost 5, with 10 bases in between. CDR3 length: 14 amino acids. The germline V gene has CDR1 SGHKS and CDR2 YYEKEE (reference sequence). The sample in question was CD8+ T cells from peripheral blood mononuclear cells, obtained in the third trimester of pregnancy. This sequence was found in a female donor with multiple sclerosis, enrolled in a pregnancy study. This chain joins TRBV5-5 and TRBJ1-5; D is uncertain. CDR3 DNA: TGTGCCAGCAGCTTGAGTATAGGAGATCAGCCCCAGCATTTT. It yields the protein CASSLSIGDQPQHF.